One and the same sample provided the 9 T cell receptor beta chains below, sequenced in a study of identical twins. TCRdb reprocessed the 5' RACE reads with MiXCR, giving one entry per CDR3 protein. The table has roughly 720,000 distinct CDR3 sequences, 15% to 20% seen once. These data were likewise used in another study, on T cells expressing NK-cell markers.

Sequencing was performed on PBMCs. Every receptor here comes from a woman between 18 and 30 years old in good health.

This clonotype came up a few times. The V and J genes are TRBV20-1 and TRBJ1-2; TRBD1 might be the D (5 bases). Trimming left V 1 base short and J 4 bases short, with 16 bases between. From germline, CDR1 is DFQATT and CDR2 SNEGSKA (reference sequence). The CDR3 sequence is 15 residues long. CDR3 DNA sequence: TGCAGTGCTAGAGCCTTCAGGGTAAGGTTCTATGGCTACACCTTC. Amino acids: CSARAFRVRFYGYTF.

This clonotype was counted a few times. The CDR3 DNA reads TGTGCCAGCAGCCAGACCGATAATTCACCCCTCCACTTT. Residues: CASSQTDNSPLHF. The chain carries TRBV6-6 and TRBJ1-6; D is unresolved. This CDR3 is 13 amino acids long. V was cut by 6 bases and J by 5 bases, with 8 bases left in between. Germline V gives CDR1 MNHNY, CDR2 SVGAGI (reference sequence).

Only a few counts were recorded for this clonotype. This chain links TRBV12-3 or TRBV12-4 with TRBJ2-2; 11 bases are a match to TRBD2. With V trimmed by 6 bases and J by 5 bases, 11 bases remained unmatched. The CDR3 contains 17 residues. The DNA for the CDR3 is TGTGCCAGCAGAAACCCGGGACTAGCGGTTGGTACCGGGGAGCTGTTTTTT. Translating gives CASRNPGLAVGTGELFF.

This clonotype turned up a few times. The rearrangement uses TRBV10-3 and TRBJ2-3, with D maybe TRBD1 (6 bases). V lost 2 bases, J lost 0 bases, and 15 bases lay in between. CDR1 ENHRY and CDR2 SYGVKD come from the germline V gene. This CDR3 is 17 amino acids long. DNA for the CDR3: TGTGCCATCAGTGAGAGGGGGAACTACTATAGCACAGATACGCAGTATTTT. Translated, it gives CAISERGNYYSTDTQYF.

This chain uses TRBV5-1 with TRBJ2-3; possibly TRBD2 for D (6 bases). The germline V gene has CDR1 SGHRS and CDR2 YFSETQ. V lost 0 bases and J 1 base, leaving 12 bases between the germline ends. The CDR3 length is 16 residues. The CDR3 region has the DNA TGCGCCAGCAGCTTGGGATACGGAGGGGGCACAGATACGCAGTATTTT. It is translated as CASSLGYGGGTDTQYF.

This clonotype was detected many times. The CDR3 protein is CASSLGLTYNEQFF. In DNA form, the CDR3 reads TGTGCCAGCAGTTTGGGACTCACCTACAATGAGCAGTTCTTC. V is TRBV12-3 or TRBV12-4 and J is TRBJ2-1; D perhaps matches TRBD2 (6 bases). V was cut by 3 bases and J by 2 bases, with 8 bases left in between. The length of the CDR3 is 14 residues.

The chain combines TRBV2 with TRBJ1-2; D might be TRBD1 (6 bases). Germline-derived CDR1 and CDR2 are SNHLY and FYNNEI. V lost 6 bases and J lost 7, with 15 bases in between. This CDR3 has 13 residues. DNA of the CDR3: TGTGCCAGCAGGGTAACAGGGATACGTGGCTACACCTTC. The encoded protein is CASRVTGIRGYTF.

This chain uses TRBV10-3 with TRBJ1-2, with 7 bases identical to TRBD1. Trimming took 4 bases from V and 5 from J; bases not matched to a gene: 4. The CDR3 loop spans 13 amino acids. CDR1 and CDR2 (germline): ENHRY, SYGVKD. The CDR3 sequence: CAISVGTEYGYTF. The DNA of the CDR3 is TGTGCCATCAGTGTGGGGACAGAGTATGGCTACACCTTC.

The chain uses TRBV20-1 and TRBJ2-7; 7 positions match TRBD1. Germline trimming cut 5 bases from V and 5 bases from J; bases unmatched to any gene: 6. From germline, CDR1 is DFQATT and CDR2 SNEGSKA (reference sequence). The CDR3 covers 12 residues. The CDR3: CSAGTTGDEQYF. The CDR3 DNA reads TGCAGTGCTGGGACCACAGGGGACGAGCAGTACTTC.